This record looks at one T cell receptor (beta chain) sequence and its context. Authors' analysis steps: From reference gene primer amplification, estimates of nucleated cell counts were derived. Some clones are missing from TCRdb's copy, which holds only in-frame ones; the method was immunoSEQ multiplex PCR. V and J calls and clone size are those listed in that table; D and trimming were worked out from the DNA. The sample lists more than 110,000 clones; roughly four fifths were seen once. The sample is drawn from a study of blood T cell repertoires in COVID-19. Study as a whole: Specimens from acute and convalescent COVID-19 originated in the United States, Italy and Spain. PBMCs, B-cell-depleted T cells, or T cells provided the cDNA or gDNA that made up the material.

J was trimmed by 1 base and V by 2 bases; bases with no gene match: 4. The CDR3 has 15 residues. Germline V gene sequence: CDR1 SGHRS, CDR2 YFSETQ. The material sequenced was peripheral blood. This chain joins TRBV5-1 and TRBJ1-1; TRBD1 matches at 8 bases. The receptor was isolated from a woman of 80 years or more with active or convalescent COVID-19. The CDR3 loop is CASSLTGTGNTEAFF. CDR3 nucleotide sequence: TGCGCCAGCAGCTTAACCGGGACAGGGAACACTGAAGCTTTCTTT.